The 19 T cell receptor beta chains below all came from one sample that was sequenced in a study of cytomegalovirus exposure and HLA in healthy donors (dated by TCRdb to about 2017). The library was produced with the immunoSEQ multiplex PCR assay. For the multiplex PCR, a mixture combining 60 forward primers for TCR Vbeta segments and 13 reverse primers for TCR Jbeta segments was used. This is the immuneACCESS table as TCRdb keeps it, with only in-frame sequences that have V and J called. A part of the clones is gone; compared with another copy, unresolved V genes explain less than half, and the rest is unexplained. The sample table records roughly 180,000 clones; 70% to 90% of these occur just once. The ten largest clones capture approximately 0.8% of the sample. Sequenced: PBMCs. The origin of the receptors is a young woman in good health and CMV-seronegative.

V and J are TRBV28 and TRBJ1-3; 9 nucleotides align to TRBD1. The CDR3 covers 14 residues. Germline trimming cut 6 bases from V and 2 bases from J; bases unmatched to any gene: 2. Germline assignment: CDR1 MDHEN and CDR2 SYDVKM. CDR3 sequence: CASRRTGAGNTIYF. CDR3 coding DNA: TGTGCCAGCAGGCGGACAGGGGCTGGAAACACCATATATTTT.

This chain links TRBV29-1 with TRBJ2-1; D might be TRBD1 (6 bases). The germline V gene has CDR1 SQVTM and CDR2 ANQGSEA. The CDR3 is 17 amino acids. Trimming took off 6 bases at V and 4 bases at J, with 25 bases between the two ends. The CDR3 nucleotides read TGCAGCGTGACATTACCTGGACAGACGACCTCATACAATGAGCAGTTCTTC. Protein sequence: CSVTLPGQTTSYNEQFF.

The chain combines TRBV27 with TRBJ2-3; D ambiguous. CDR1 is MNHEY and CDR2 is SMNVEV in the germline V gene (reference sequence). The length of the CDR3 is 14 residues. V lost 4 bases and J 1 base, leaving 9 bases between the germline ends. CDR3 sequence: CASSSHLGTDTQYF. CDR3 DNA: TGTGCCAGCAGTTCCCATCTAGGCACAGATACGCAGTATTTT.

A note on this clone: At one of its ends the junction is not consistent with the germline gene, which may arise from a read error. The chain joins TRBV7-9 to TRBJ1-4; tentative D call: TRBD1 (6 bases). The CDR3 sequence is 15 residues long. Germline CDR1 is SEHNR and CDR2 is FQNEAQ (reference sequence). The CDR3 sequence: CSSSLGGGDLEKLFF. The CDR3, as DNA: TGTTCCAGCAGCTTAGGGGGAGGGGATTTGGAAAAACTGTTTTTT.

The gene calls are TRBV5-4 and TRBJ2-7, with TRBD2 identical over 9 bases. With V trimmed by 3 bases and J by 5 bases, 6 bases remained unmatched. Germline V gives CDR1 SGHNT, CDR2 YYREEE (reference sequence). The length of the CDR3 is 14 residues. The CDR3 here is CASSSSGKVDEQYF. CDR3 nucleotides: TGTGCCAGCAGCTCTAGCGGGAAGGTCGACGAGCAGTACTTC.

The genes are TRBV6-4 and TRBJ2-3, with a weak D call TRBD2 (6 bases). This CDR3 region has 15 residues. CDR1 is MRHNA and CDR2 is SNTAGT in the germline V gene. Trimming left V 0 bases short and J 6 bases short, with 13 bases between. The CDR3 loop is CASSDSMEGSDTQYF. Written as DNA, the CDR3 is TGTGCCAGCAGTGACTCGATGGAGGGCTCGGATACGCAGTATTTT.

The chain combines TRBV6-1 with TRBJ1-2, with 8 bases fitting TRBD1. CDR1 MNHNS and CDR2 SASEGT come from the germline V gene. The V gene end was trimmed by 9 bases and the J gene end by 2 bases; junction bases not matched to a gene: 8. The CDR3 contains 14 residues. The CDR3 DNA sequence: TGTGCCAGACCCGCGGACAGGGAGAACTATGGCTACACCTTC. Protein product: CARPADRENYGYTF.

CDR3 coding DNA: TGTGCCAGTAGTGCCCCGGGGGGGGCCTACGAGCAGTACTTC. Translated, it gives CASSAPGGAYEQYF. The chain uses TRBV19 and TRBJ2-7, with 8 bases fitting TRBD2. The germline gives CDR1 LNHDA, CDR2 SQIVND (reference sequence). V lost 5 bases and J lost 2; bases outside the gene matches: 5. The CDR3 length is 14 residues.

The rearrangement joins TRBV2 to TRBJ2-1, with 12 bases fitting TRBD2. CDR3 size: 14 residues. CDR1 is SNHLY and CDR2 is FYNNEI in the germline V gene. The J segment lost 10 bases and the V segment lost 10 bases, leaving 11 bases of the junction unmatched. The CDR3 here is CATSEGLAGWEQFF. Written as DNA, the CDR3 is TGTGCCACCTCAGAAGGACTAGCGGGATGGGAGCAGTTCTTC.

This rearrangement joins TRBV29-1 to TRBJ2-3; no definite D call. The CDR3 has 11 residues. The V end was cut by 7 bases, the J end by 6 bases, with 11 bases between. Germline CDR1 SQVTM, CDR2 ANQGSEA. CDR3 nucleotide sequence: TGCAGCGCAATAGCTTTTGATACGCAGTATTTT. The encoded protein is CSAIAFDTQYF.

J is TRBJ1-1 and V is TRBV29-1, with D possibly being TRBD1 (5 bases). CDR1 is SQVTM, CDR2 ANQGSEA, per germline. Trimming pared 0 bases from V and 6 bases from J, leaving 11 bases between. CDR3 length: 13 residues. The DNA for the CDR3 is TGCAGCGTTGAAGAGGCGGGAGGGGCTGAAGCTTTCTTT. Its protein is CSVEEAGGAEAFF.

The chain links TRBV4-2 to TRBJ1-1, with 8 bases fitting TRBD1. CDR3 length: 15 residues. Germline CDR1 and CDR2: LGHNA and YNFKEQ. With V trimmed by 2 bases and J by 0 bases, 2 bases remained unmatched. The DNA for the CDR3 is TGTGCCAGCAGCCAACAGACAGGGGTGAACACTGAAGCTTTCTTT. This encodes CASSQQTGVNTEAFF.

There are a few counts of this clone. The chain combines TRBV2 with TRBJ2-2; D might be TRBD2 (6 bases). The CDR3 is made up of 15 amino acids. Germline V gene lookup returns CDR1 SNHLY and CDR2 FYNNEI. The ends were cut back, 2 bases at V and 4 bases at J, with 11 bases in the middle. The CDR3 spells CASSETGRGTGELFF. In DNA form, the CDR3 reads TGTGCCAGCAGTGAAACCGGGCGGGGCACCGGGGAGCTGTTTTTT.

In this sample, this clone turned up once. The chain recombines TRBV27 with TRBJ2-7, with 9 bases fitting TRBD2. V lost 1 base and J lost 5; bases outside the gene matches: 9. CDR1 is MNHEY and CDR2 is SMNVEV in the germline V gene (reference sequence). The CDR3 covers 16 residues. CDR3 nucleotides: TGTGCCAGCAGTTTATGGCAAGCGGGAGGAAAGAACGAGCAGTACTTC. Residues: CASSLWQAGGKNEQYF.

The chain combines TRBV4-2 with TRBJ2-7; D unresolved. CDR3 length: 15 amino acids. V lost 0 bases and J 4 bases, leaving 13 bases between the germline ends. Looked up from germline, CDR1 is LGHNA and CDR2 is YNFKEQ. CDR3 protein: CASSQERQSQYEQYF. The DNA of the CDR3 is TGTGCCAGCAGCCAAGAACGCCAGTCACAATACGAGCAGTACTTC.

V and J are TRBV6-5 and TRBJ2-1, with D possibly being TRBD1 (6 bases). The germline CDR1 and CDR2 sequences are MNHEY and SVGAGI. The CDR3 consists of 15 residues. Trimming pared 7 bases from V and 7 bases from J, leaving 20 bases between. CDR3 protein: CASTNRESVGNEQFF. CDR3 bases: TGTGCCAGCACAAACAGGGAGTCGGTGGGGAATGAGCAGTTCTTC.

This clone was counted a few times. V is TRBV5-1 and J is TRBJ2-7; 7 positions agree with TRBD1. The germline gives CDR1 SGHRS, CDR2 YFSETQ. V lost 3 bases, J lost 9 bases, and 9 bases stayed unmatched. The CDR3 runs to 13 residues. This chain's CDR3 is CASSSTDRDRQYF. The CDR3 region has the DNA TGCGCCAGCAGCTCAACAGACAGGGATAGGCAGTACTTC.

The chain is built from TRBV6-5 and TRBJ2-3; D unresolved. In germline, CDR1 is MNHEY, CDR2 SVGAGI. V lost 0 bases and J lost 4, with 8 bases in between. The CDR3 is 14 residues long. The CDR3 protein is CASSYSSSPDTQYF. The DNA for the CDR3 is TGTGCCAGCAGTTACTCATCCAGTCCAGATACGCAGTATTTT.

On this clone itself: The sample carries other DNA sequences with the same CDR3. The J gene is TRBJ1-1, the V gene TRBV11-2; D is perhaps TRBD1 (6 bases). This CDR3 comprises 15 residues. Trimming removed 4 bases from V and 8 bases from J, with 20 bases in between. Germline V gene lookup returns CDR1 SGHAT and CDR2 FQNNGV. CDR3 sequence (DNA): TGTGCCAGCAGCTCCGTTAAGGGGGTTGGCACCGAAGCTTTCTTT. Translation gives CASSSVKGVGTEAFF.